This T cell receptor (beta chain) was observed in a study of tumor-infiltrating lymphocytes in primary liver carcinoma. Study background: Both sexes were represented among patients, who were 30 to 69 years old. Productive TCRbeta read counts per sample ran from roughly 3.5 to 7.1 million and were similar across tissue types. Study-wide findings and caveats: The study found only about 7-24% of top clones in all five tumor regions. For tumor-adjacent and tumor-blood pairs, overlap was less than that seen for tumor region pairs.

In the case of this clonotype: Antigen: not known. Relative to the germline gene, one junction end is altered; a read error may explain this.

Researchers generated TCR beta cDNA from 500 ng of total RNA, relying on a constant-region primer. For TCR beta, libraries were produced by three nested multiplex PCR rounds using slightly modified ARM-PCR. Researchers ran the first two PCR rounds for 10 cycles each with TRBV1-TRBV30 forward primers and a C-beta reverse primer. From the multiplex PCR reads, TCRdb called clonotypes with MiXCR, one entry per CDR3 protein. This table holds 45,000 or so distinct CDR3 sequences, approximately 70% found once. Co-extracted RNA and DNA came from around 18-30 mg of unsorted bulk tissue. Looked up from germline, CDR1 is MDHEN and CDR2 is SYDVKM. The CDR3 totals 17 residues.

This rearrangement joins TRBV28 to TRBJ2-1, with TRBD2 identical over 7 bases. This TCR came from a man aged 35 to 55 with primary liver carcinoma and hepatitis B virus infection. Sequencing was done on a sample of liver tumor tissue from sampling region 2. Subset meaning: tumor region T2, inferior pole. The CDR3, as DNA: TGTGCTAGCAGACCCCCCGCCGGACGGGGGGCCTACAATGAGCAGTTCTTC. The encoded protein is CASRPPAGRGAYNEQFF.